The 23 T cell receptor beta chains presented below share a single source sample, sequenced in a study of OX40 agonist ivuxolimab in advanced cancers. The assay was immunoSEQ multiplex PCR, and TCRdb's table has in-frame clones only and misses some. The sample has roughly 48,000 clones, approximately 87% seen once; the top ten hold around 10%. The specimen comprised CD4+ or CD8+ T cells sorted from blood, sampled in a trial of the OX40 agonist ivuxolimab. The receptors here all came from an adult with an advanced solid tumor such as melanoma, head and neck, liver or kidney cancer.

The chain is built from TRBV9 and TRBJ2-3, with D hard to call. Germline lookup yields CDR1 SGDLS and CDR2 YYNGEE. Trimming removed 0 bases at V and 6 bases at J, with 5 bases between. The CDR3 length is 12 residues. In DNA, the CDR3 is TGTGCCAGCAGCGTAGGCATGGATACGCAGTATTTT. It encodes CASSVGMDTQYF.

The genes are TRBV2 and TRBJ2-2, with 7 bases fitting TRBD1. The V segment lost 3 bases and the J segment 5 bases; nucleotides outside the gene matches: 6. The CDR3 loop spans 15 amino acids. Germline V gives CDR1 SNHLY, CDR2 FYNNEI. CDR3: CASSEKQGRTGELFF. CDR3 DNA sequence: TGTGCCAGCAGTGAGAAACAGGGGAGAACCGGGGAGCTGTTTTTT.

The chain carries TRBV5-6 and TRBJ2-1; 10 positions agree with TRBD1. CDR1 and CDR2 from the germline V gene are SGHDT and YYEEEE. The CDR3 runs to 16 residues. J lost 4 bases, V lost 0 bases, and 4 bases had no gene match. CDR3 loop: CASSLEGTGAYNEQFF. CDR3 DNA sequence: TGTGCCAGCAGCTTGGAGGGGACAGGGGCATACAATGAGCAGTTCTTC.

The chain recombines TRBV5-4 with TRBJ1-2, with D uncertain. Trimming shortened V by 0 bases and J by 2 bases, and 8 bases separated the two germline ends. The CDR3 covers 14 residues. CDR1 is SGHNT and CDR2 is YYREEE in the germline V gene (reference sequence). The CDR3 loop is CASSLVSANYGYTF. The CDR3 coding sequence is TGTGCCAGCAGCTTGGTGTCAGCCAACTATGGCTACACCTTC.

CDR3 sequence: CASTLGGSATDTQYF. CDR3 coding DNA: TGTGCCAGCACCCTAGGGGGTAGCGCCACAGATACGCAGTATTTT. The chain employs TRBV5-8 and TRBJ2-3, with D perhaps matching TRBD1 (6 bases). From germline, CDR1 is SGHTS and CDR2 YDEGEE. The V end lost 6 bases, the J end lost 2 bases, and 16 bases lay between the germline ends. This CDR3 has 15 residues.

The genes are TRBV15 and TRBJ2-1; TRBD2 might be the D (7 bases). The CDR3 runs to 13 residues. The germline V and J ends were trimmed by 8 bases and 1 base, with 9 bases remaining between them. Germline assignment: CDR1 LNHNV and CDR2 YYDKDF (reference sequence). Written as DNA, the CDR3 is TGTGCCACCGGGGGGGCATCCTACAATGAGCAGTTCTTC. It specifies CATGGASYNEQFF. The whole variable domain, remainder taken from reference TRBV15 and TRBJ2-1, is DAMVIQNPRYQVTQFGKPVTLSCSQTLNHNVMYWYQQKSSQAPKLLFHYYDKDFNNEADTPDNFQSRRPNTSFCFLDIRSPGLGDTAMYLCATGGASYNEQFFGPGTRLTVL.

A few counts support this clone. V gene TRBV7-9 combines with J gene TRBJ1-4; D may be TRBD1 (6 bases). Germline CDR1 reads SEHNR; CDR2 reads FQNEAQ (reference sequence). CDR3 length: 14 residues. Trimming shortened V by 6 bases and J by 5 bases, and 13 bases separated the two germline ends. The CDR3 sequence: CASSYVGGNEKLFF. The CDR3, as DNA: TGTGCCAGCAGTTACGTAGGGGGGAATGAAAAACTGTTTTTT.

The chain links TRBV14 to TRBJ2-3; 8 bases line up with TRBD2. CDR3 length: 16 residues. With 0 bases clipped from V and 2 bases from J, the junction kept 4 bases outside the gene matches. Germline CDR1 is SGHDN and CDR2 is FVKESK. DNA for the CDR3: TGTGCCAGCAGCCAAGAAGGGACTAGGGTCACAGATACGCAGTATTTT. Translating gives CASSQEGTRVTDTQYF.

The chain has TRBV23-1 and TRBJ2-3; perhaps D is TRBD1 or TRBD2 (6 bases each). TRBV23-1 is noted as an ORF with a role that remains uncertain. The CDR3 consists of 18 residues. V was clipped by 7 bases and J by 0 bases, with 23 bases between them. CDR3 residues: CASTPKGPGAVSTDTQYF. CDR3 in DNA: TGCGCCAGCACTCCCAAGGGGCCGGGGGCGGTTAGCACAGATACGCAGTATTTT.

The rearrangement uses TRBV19 and TRBJ2-1, with D perhaps assigned TRBD1 or TRBD2 (5 bases each). CDR1 LNHDA and CDR2 SQIVND come from the germline V gene (reference sequence). CDR3 size: 17 residues. Trimming left V 7 bases short and J 0 bases short, with 19 bases between. This CDR3 reads CASIPRDRYFSYNEQFF. The CDR3 nucleotides are TGTGCCAGTATTCCCCGGGACCGATACTTCTCCTACAATGAGCAGTTCTTC.

The chain employs TRBV7-3 and TRBJ2-1; TRBD1 might be the D (5 bases). Germline values: CDR1 SGHTA, CDR2 FQGTGA. Deletions cut 3 bases from V and 0 bases from J, with 9 bases between. The CDR3 extends over 15 amino acids. The CDR3 nucleotides read TGTGCCAGCAGCTTGACAGCAAGCTCCTACAATGAGCAGTTCTTC. This sequence encodes CASSLTASSYNEQFF.

V is TRBV27 and J is TRBJ1-5; D gene uncertain. CDR1 and CDR2 (germline): MNHEY, SMNVEV (reference sequence). The CDR3 is made up of 12 amino acids. Deletions cut 6 bases from V and 1 base from J, with 4 bases between. The CDR3 protein is CASRQSNQPQHF. The CDR3 bases are TGTGCCAGCAGACAGAGCAATCAGCCCCAGCATTTT.

This clone appeared once. The chain has TRBV21-1 and TRBJ1-4. TRBV21-1 is flagged as a pseudogene. The CDR3 length is 14 residues. The CDR3 sequence is CASSKANSLRKLFF. CDR3 nucleotides: TGTGCCAGCAGCAAAGCAAACAGCCTGAGGAAACTGTTTTTT.

The J gene is TRBJ1-6, the V gene TRBV4-3; 10 bases match TRBD1. With V trimmed by 4 bases and J by 8 bases, 5 bases remained unmatched. This CDR3 has 15 residues. Looked up from germline, CDR1 is LGHNA and CDR2 is YSLEER. The CDR3 region is CASSRRTGGYSPLHF. The CDR3 DNA reads TGCGCCAGCAGCCGCCGGACAGGGGGGTATTCACCCCTCCACTTT.

The chain combines TRBV5-1 with TRBJ1-2; 8 bases fit TRBD1. The CDR3 totals 15 residues. Germline loops: CDR1 SGHRS, CDR2 YFSETQ. V dropped 4 bases and J dropped 1; count of bases not matched to a gene: 6. The CDR3 DNA sequence: TGCGCCAGCAGCCCGACAGGGGCCGGTAACTATGGCTACACCTTC. This codes for CASSPTGAGNYGYTF.

V is TRBV9 and J is TRBJ2-1, with D possibly being TRBD2 (6 bases). V lost 3 bases, J lost 1 base, and 11 bases lay in between. The CDR3 runs 15 residues. CDR1 and CDR2 (germline): SGDLS, YYNGEE. The CDR3 nucleotides read TGTGCCAGCAGCGCCACTAGCAGTTCCTACAATGAGCAGTTCTTC. It codes for CASSATSSSYNEQFF.

The chain combines TRBV5-6 with TRBJ1-5; D not certain. The V gene's germline CDR1 is SGHDT and CDR2 YYEEEE. The CDR3 is 14 residues long. V lost 5 bases, J lost 1 base, and 10 bases lay in between. The CDR3 spells CASSVVASNQPQHF. CDR3 bases: TGTGCCAGCAGTGTGGTGGCAAGCAATCAGCCCCAGCATTTT.

This chain uses TRBV6-4 with TRBJ2-1, with TRBD2 identical over 8 bases. J lost 3 bases, V lost 0 bases, and 4 bases had no gene match. The CDR3 is 16 amino acids. Germline V gene data show CDR1 as MRHNA and CDR2 as SNTAGT. CDR3 loop: CASSDSGGGIYNEQFF. Written as DNA, the CDR3 is TGTGCCAGCAGTGACTCTGGCGGGGGGATCTACAATGAGCAGTTCTTC.

The chain recombines TRBV28 with TRBJ2-7; D is ambiguous. V gave up 3 bases and J gave up 0 bases, with 9 bases separating them. CDR1 and CDR2 from the germline V gene are MDHEN and SYDVKM. The CDR3 is made up of 14 amino acids. In nucleotides, the CDR3 is TGTGCCAGCAGTTTGAGCATACCCTCCTACGAGCAGTACTTC. This codes for CASSLSIPSYEQYF.

The chain recombines TRBV1 with TRBJ1-2; the table names TRBD1, a call not compared with the DNA. TRBV1 counts as a pseudogene. This CDR3 has 15 amino acids. The CDR3, as DNA: TGCGCCAGCAGCCAACCCAGGCTTAGATTCTGGGGCTACACCTTC. Protein: CASSQPRLRFWGYTF.

V and J are TRBV6-4 and TRBJ2-1, with 8 bases that match TRBD1. The V segment lost 4 bases and the J segment 7 bases; nucleotides outside the gene matches: 9. The CDR3 is 15 amino acids. CDR1 and CDR2 (germline): MRHNA, SNTAGT. CDR3 coding DNA: TGTGCCAGCAGTGGGGGACAGGACGGAATAAATGAGCAGTTCTTC. This encodes CASSGGQDGINEQFF.

The chain recombines TRBV9 with TRBJ2-3, with TRBD2 matching 7 bases. Germline CDR1 reads SGDLS; CDR2 reads YYNGEE. Losses at the gene ends were 2 bases for V and 2 bases for J; bases not matched to a gene: 5. The CDR3 has 15 amino acids. This CDR3 reads CASSVSGLNTDTQYF. In DNA, the CDR3 is TGTGCCAGCAGCGTTAGCGGGTTAAACACAGATACGCAGTATTTT.

The chain employs TRBV4-3 and TRBJ1-1; D remains unclear. Trimming removed 3 bases from V and 3 bases from J, with 11 bases in between. The CDR3 length is 14 residues. Looked up from germline, CDR1 is LGHNA and CDR2 is YSLEER. Written as DNA, the CDR3 is TGCGCCAGCAGCCAGAGAGTAGGGTACACTGAAGCTTTCTTT. Amino acids: CASSQRVGYTEAFF.